The table lists the clone carrying this T cell receptor (beta chain) with a count of one. No antigen is known for it. The sample holds other DNA sequences that translate to the same CDR3. In the CD4+ fraction, cells were divided into CD45RA+ naive and CD45RA-negative memory subsets. An approximately 200 ng quantity of DNA, 25,000 to 30,000 T cell genomes, went into the sorted-subset replicate PCRs. Only in-frame clones appear in the TCRdb table, and some are missing; sequencing was by immunoSEQ multiplex PCR. The table has millions of clones, 90% to 95% seen once. This entry is derived from a study of shared clonotypes between healthy human individuals. Study overall: CD4 naive and memory got three plates each, CD8 naive two, CD8 memory one.

V lost 5 bases, J lost 1 base, and 11 bases lay in between. Germline loops: CDR1 SGHVS, CDR2 FQNEAQ. The CDR3 totals 14 residues. Findings of the study overall: Although depth was large, rarefaction showed that sequencing of the sorted subsets was incomplete.

The rearrangement uses TRBV7-8 and TRBJ2-5; the D gene is possibly TRBD2 (5 bases). The source is a man aged 18-30 years in good health. The material sequenced was naive CD4+ T cells sorted from blood. Subset denoted: CD45RA+ positively selected. CDR3 loop: CASSRAGLQETQYF. In nucleotides, the CDR3 is TGTGCCAGCAGCCGTGCCGGACTCCAAGAGACCCAGTACTTC.